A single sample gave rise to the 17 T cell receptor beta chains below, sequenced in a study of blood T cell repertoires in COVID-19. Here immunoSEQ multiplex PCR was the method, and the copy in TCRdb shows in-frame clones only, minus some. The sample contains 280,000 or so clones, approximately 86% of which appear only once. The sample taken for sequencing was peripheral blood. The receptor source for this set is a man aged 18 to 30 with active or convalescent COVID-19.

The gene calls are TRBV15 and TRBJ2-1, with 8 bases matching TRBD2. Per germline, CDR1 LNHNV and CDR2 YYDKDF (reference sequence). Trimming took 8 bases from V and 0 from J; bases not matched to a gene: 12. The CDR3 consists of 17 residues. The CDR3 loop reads CATDAGGPISSYNEQFF. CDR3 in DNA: TGTGCCACCGACGCGGGGGGCCCAATAAGCTCCTACAATGAGCAGTTCTTC.

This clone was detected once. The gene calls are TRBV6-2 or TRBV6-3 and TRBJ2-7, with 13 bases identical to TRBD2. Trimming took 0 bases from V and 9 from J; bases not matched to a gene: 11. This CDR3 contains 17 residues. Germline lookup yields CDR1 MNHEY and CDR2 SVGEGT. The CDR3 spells CASSYSFWTSGGSGQYF. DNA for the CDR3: TGTGCCAGCAGTTACTCGTTTTGGACTAGCGGGGGTTCGGGGCAGTACTTC.

The CDR3 bases are TGCGCCAGCAGCCCGGAGACGCTCTACTATGGCTACACCTTC. Its protein product is CASSPETLYYGYTF. This chain joins TRBV5-1 and TRBJ1-2; D not certain. In germline, CDR1 is SGHRS, CDR2 YFSETQ. Between the trimmed V and J ends, which lost 4 bases and 3 bases, there was a span of 13 bases. The CDR3 totals 14 residues.

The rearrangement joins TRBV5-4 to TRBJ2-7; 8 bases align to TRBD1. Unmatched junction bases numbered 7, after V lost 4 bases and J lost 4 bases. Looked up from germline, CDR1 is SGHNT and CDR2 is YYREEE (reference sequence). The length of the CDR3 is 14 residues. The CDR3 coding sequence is TGTGCCAGCAGCGGCAGGACAGGGATTTACGAGCAGTACTTC. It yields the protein CASSGRTGIYEQYF.

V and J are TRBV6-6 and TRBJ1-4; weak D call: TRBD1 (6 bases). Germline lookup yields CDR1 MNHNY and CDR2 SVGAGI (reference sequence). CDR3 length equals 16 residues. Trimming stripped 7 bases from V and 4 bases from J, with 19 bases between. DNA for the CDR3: TGTGCCAGCATTCGTCCCAGGGGCGGCTATAATGAAAAACTGTTTTTT. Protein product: CASIRPRGGYNEKLFF.

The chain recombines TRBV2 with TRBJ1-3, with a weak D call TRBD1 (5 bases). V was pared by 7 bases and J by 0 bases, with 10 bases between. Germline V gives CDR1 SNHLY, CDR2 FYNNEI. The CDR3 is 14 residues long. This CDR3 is CASKGKYSGNTIYF. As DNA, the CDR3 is TGTGCCAGCAAGGGGAAATACTCTGGAAACACCATATATTTT. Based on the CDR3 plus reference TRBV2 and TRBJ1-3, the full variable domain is EPEVTQTPSHQVTQMGQEVILRCVPISNHLYFYWYRQILGQKVEFLVSFYNNEISEKSEIFDDQFSVERPDGSNFTLKIRSTKLEDSAMYFCASKGKYSGNTIYFGEGSWLTVV.

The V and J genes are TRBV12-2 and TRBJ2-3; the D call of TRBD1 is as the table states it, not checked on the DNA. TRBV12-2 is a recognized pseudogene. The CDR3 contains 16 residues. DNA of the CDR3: TGTGCAAGTCGCCCCCGGCGGGACAGTCTAGAGGATACGCAGTATTTT. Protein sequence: CASRPRRDSLEDTQYF.

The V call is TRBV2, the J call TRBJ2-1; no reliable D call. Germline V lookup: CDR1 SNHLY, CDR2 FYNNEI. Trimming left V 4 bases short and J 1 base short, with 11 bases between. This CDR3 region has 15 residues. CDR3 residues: CASSGLDGSYNEQFF. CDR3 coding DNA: TGTGCCAGCAGTGGCCTAGACGGTTCCTACAATGAGCAGTTCTTC.

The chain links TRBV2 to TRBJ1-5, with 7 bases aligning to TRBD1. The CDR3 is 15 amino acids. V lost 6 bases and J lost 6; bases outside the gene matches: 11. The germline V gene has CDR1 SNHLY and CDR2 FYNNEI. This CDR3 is CASRATGVSGQPQHF. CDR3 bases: TGTGCCAGCAGAGCTACAGGGGTGAGTGGTCAGCCCCAGCATTTT. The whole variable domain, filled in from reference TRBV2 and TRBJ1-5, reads EPEVTQTPSHQVTQMGQEVILRCVPISNHLYFYWYRQILGQKVEFLVSFYNNEISEKSEIFDDQFSVERPDGSNFTLKIRSTKLEDSAMYFCASRATGVSGQPQHFGDGTRLSIL.

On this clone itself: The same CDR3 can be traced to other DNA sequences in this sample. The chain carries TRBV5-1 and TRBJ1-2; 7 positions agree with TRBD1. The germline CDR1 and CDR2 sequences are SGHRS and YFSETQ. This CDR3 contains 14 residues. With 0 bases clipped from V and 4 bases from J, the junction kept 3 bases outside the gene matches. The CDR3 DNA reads TGCGCCAGCAGCTTGGGACAGGGAAGCTATGGCTACACCTTC. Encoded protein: CASSLGQGSYGYTF.

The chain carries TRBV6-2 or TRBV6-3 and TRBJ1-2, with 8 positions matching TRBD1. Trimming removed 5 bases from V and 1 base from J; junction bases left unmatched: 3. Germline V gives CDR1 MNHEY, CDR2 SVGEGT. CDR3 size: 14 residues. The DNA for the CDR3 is TGTGCCAGCAGTCCCACAGGGGGTAACTATGGCTACACCTTC. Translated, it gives CASSPTGGNYGYTF.

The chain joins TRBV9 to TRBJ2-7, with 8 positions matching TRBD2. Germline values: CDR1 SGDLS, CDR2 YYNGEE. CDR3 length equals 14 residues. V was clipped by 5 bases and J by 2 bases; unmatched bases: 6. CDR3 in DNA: TGTGCCAGCAGTATGACTAGCGCAACCTACGAGCAGTACTTC. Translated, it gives CASSMTSATYEQYF.

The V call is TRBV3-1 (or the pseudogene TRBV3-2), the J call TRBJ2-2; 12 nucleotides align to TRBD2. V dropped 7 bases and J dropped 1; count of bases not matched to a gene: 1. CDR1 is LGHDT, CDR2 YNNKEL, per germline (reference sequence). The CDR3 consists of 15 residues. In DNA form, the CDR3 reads TGTGCCAGCACGACTAGCGGGGGGAACACCGGGGAGCTGTTTTTT. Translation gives CASTTSGGNTGELFF.

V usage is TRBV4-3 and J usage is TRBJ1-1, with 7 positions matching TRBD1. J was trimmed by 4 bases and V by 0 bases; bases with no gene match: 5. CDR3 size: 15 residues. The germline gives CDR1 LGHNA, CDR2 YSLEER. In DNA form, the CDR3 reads TGCGCCAGCAGCCAAGATGCCAGGGGGTTCACTGAAGCTTTCTTT. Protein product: CASSQDARGFTEAFF.

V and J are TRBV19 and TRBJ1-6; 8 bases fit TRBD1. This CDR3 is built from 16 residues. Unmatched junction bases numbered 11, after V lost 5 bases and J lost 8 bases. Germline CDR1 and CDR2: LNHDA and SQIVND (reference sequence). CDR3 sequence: CASSEPRGQGYSPLHF. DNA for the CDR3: TGTGCCAGTAGTGAACCCCGTGGACAGGGATATTCACCCCTCCACTTT. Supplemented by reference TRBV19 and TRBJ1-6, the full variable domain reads DGGITQSPKYLFRKEGQNVTLSCEQNLNHDAMYWYRQDPGQGLRLIYYSQIVNDFQKGDIAEGYSVSREKKESFPLTVTSAQKNPTAFYLCASSEPRGQGYSPLHFGNGTRLTVT.

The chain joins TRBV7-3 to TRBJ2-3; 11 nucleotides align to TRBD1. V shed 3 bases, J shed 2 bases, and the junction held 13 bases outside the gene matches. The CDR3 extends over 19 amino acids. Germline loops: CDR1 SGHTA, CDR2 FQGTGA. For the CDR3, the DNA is TGTGCCAGCAGCTTTCATTCCTCCTGGACAGGGGGCAACACAGATACGCAGTATTTT. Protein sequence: CASSFHSSWTGGNTDTQYF.

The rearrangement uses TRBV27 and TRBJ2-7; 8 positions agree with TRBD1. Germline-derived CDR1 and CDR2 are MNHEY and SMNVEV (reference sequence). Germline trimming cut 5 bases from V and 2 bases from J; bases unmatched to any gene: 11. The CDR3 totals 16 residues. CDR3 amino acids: CASSPNRGVFAYEQYF. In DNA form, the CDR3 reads TGTGCCAGCAGTCCGAACAGGGGGGTCTTTGCCTACGAGCAGTACTTC.